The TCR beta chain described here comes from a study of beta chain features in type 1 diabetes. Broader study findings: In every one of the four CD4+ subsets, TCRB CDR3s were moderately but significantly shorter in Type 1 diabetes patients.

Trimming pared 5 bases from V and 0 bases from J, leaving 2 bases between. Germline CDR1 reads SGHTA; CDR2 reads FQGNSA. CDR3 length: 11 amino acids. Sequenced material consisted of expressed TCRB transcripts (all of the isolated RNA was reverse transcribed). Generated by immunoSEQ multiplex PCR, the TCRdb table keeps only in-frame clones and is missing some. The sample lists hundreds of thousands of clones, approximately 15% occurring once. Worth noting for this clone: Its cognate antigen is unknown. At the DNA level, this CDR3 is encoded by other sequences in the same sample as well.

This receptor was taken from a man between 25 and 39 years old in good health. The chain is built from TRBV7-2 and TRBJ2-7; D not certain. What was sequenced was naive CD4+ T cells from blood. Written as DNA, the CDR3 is TGTGCCAGCAGCGTCTCCTACGAGCAGTACTTC. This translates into CASSVSYEQYF.